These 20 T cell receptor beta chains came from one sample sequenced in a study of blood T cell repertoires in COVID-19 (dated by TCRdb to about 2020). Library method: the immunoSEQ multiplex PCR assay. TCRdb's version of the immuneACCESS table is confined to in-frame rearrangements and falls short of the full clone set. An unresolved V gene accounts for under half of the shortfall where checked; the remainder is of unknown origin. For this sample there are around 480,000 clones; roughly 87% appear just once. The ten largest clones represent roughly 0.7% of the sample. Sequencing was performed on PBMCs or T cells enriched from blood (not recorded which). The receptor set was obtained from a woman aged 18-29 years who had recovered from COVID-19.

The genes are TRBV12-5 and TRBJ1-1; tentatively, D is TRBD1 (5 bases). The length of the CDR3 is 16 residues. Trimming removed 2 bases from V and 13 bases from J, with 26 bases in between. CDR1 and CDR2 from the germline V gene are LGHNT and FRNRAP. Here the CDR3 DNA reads TGTGCTAGTGGTTTGAACTCCTGGCAGCGCCCTCAAAGGGGTTTCTTT. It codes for CASGLNSWQRPQRGFF.

Written as DNA, the CDR3 is TGTGCCAGTAGTATCCGACCCGGGGGAGTCCCCTACAATGAGCAGTTCTTC. Translated: CASSIRPGGVPYNEQFF. The genes are TRBV19 and TRBJ2-1, with D possibly matching TRBD2 (6 bases). CDR3 size: 17 residues. Trimming left V 3 bases short and J 2 bases short, with 17 bases between. Germline V gene lookup returns CDR1 LNHDA and CDR2 SQIVND (reference sequence).

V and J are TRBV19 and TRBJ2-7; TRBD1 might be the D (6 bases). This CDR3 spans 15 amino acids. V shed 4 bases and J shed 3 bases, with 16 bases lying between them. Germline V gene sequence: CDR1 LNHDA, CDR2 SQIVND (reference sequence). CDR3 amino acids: CASSTLGAALYEQYF. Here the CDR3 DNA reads TGTGCCAGTAGTACTTTGGGGGCCGCCCTCTACGAGCAGTACTTC.

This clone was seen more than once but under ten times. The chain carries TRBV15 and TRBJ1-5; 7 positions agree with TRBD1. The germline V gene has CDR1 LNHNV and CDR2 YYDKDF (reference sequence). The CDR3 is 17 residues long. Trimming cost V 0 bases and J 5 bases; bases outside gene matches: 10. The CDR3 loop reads CATSRDRGGGGYQPQHF. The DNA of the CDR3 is TGTGCCACCAGCAGAGATAGAGGGGGCGGAGGGTATCAGCCCCAGCATTTT.

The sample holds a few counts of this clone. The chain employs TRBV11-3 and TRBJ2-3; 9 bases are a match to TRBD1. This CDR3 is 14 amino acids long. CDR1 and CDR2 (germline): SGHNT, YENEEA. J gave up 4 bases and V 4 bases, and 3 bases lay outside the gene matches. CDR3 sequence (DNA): TGTGCCAGCAGCTCGGACAGGGGCCCAGATACGCAGTATTTT. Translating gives CASSSDRGPDTQYF.

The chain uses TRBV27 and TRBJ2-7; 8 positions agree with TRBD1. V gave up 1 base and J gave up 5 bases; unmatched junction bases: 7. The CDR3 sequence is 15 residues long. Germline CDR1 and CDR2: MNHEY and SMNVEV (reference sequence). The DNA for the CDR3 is TGTGCCAGCAGTTTATTTGGGACAGGTCTCAACGAGCAGTACTTC. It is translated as CASSLFGTGLNEQYF.

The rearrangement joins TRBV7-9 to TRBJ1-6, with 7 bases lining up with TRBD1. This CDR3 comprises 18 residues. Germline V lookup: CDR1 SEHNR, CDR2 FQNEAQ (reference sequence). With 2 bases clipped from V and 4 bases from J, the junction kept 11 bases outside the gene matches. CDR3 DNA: TGTGCCAGCAGCTTAAAGGGTCGAGGGACAGCATATAATTCACCCCTCCACTTT. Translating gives CASSLKGRGTAYNSPLHF.

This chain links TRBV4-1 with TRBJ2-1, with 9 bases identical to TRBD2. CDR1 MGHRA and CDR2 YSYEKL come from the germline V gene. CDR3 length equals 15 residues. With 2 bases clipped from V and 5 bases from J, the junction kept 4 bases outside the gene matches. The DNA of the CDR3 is TGCGCCAGCAGCCAACTGGGACTAGCTGACAATGAGCAGTTCTTC. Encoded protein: CASSQLGLADNEQFF.

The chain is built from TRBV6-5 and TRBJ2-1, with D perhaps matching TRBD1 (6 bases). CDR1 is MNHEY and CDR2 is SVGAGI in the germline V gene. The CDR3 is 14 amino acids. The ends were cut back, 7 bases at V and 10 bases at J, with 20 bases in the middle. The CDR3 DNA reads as TGTGCCAGCACCCGGGACATAGGATTCGGAGAGCAGTTCTTC. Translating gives CASTRDIGFGEQFF.

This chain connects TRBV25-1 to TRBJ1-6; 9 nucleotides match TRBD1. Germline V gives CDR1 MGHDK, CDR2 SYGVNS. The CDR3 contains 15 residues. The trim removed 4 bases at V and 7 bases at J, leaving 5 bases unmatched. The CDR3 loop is CASSAIGQGNSPLHF. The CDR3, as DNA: TGTGCCAGCAGTGCTATAGGACAGGGGAATTCACCCCTCCACTTT.

The CDR3 loop is CASSSASQGAVGELFF. DNA for the CDR3: TGTGCCAGCAGCTCAGCTTCGCAGGGGGCGGTCGGGGAGCTGTTTTTT. The V call is TRBV7-9, the J call TRBJ2-2, with 8 bases matching TRBD1. The CDR3 consists of 16 residues. The junction had 11 bases not matched to a gene; V was cut back by 4 bases and J by 7 bases. Germline-derived CDR1 and CDR2 are SEHNR and FQNEAQ (reference sequence).

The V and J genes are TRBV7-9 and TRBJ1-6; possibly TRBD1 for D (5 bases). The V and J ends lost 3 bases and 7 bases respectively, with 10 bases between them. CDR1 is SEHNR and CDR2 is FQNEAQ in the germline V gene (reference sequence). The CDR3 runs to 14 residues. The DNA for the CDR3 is TGTGCCAGCAGCTTTACAGGCTTCAATTCACCCCTCCACTTT. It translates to CASSFTGFNSPLHF.

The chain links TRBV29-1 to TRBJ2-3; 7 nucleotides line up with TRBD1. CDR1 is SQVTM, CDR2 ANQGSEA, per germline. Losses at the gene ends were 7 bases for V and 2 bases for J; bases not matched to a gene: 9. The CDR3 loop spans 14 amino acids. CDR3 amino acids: CSATGVLVTDTQYF. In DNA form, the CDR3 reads TGCAGCGCTACAGGGGTCCTCGTCACAGATACGCAGTATTTT.

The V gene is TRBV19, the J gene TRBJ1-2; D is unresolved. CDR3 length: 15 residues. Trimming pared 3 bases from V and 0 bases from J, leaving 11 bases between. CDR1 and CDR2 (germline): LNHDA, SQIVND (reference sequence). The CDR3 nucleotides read TGTGCCAGTAGTATTCGGCAGGCTGCTAACTATGGCTACACCTTC. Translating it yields CASSIRQAANYGYTF.

This chain's CDR3 is CASSDSDYPPVGELFF. The CDR3 DNA reads TGTGCCAGCAGTGATAGTGACTACCCCCCTGTAGGGGAGCTGTTTTTT. The J gene is TRBJ2-2, the V gene TRBV2, with a possible D match to TRBD2 (5 bases). The germline gives CDR1 SNHLY, CDR2 FYNNEI. V lost 3 bases and J lost 8, with 19 bases in between. The CDR3 runs 16 residues.

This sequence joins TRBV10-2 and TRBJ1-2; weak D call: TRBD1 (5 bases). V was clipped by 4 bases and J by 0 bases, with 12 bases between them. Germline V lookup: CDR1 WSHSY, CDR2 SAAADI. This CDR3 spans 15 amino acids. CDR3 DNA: TGCGCCAGCAGTGGAGACAGCCGTCCTAACTATGGCTACACCTTC. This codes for CASSGDSRPNYGYTF.

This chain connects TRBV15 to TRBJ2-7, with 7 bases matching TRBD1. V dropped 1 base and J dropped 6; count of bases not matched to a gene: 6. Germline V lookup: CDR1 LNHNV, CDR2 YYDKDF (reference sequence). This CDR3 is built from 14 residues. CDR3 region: CATSRGGTGVEQYF. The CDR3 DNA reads TGTGCCACCAGCAGAGGGGGAACAGGGGTCGAGCAGTACTTC.

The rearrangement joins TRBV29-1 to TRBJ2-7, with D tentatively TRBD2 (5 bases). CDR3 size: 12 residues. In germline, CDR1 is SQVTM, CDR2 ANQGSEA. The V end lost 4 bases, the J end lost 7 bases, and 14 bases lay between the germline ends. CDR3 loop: CSVGETDWEQYF. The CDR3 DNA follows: TGCAGCGTTGGGGAGACTGATTGGGAGCAGTACTTC.

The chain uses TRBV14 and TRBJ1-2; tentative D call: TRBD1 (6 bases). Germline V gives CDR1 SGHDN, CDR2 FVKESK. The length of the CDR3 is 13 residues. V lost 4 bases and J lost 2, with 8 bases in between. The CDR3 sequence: CASSPGQNYGYTF. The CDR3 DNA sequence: TGTGCCAGCAGCCCCGGACAGAACTATGGCTACACCTTC.

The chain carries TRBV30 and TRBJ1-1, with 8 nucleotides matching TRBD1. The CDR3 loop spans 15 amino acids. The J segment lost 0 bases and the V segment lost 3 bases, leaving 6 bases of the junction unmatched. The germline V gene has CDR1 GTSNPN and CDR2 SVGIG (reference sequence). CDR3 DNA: TGTGCCTGGAGGGCTGGACAGGGCCTGAACACTGAAGCTTTCTTT. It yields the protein CAWRAGQGLNTEAFF.